What follows are 12 T cell receptor beta chains derived from one specimen sequenced in a study of PD-1 blockade in classical Hodgkin lymphoma. Measured with immunoSEQ multiplex PCR; TCRdb has only the in-frame clones, and not every one. The sample lists 90,000 to 110,000 clones, about 92% seen once, with under 20% in the top ten. Documented time point: cycle 4 day 1 (C4D1), after six to seven weeks of nivolumab. All patients relapsed after autologous stem cell transplantation, and brentuximab vedotin exposure varied. Here the sequenced sample was peripheral blood mononuclear cells (PBMCs), taken before the fourth cycle of nivolumab. Receptors were obtained from a human donor with classical Hodgkin lymphoma.

This clone was found once. This chain uses TRBV27 with TRBJ2-7; 7 bases map to TRBD2. This CDR3 is built from 14 residues. Losses at the gene ends were 5 bases for V and 2 bases for J; bases not matched to a gene: 6. CDR1 MNHEY and CDR2 SMNVEV come from the germline V gene (reference sequence). For the CDR3, the DNA is TGTGCCAGCAGTCGCCGGGGGGAGACCTACGAGCAGTACTTC. Its protein product is CASSRRGETYEQYF.

This clone appeared once. This chain connects TRBV6-5 to TRBJ1-4; possibly TRBD1 for D (5 bases). CDR1 and CDR2 from the germline V gene are MNHEY and SVGAGI. This CDR3 has 15 residues. The V end was cut by 0 bases, the J end by 8 bases, with 13 bases between. DNA of the CDR3: TGTGCCAGCAGTTACTCTGGGGCCGGATCCGAAAAACTGTTTTTT. Translation gives CASSYSGAGSEKLFF.

The chain employs TRBV7-2 and TRBJ2-1, with 8 bases fitting TRBD1. The CDR3 length is 15 residues. CDR1 and CDR2 (germline): SGHTA, FQGNSA. Germline trimming cut 5 bases from V and 9 bases from J; bases unmatched to any gene: 12. Here the CDR3 DNA reads TGTGCCAGCAGCCCGGACAGGGTTTCGATAGGTGAGCAGTTCTTC. Encoded protein: CASSPDRVSIGEQFF.

The chain is built from TRBV10-2 and TRBJ1-1; possibly TRBD1 for D (6 bases). Per germline, CDR1 WSHSY and CDR2 SAAADI. The CDR3 is 14 residues long. The ends were cut back, 7 bases at V and 3 bases at J, with 15 bases in the middle. CDR3 in amino acids: CASIGAGAHTEAFF. The DNA for the CDR3 is TGCGCCAGCATTGGTGCAGGGGCCCACACTGAAGCTTTCTTT.

This chain connects TRBV25-1 to TRBJ1-2; the D gene is possibly TRBD1 (5 bases). Between the trimmed V and J ends, which lost 4 bases and 0 bases, there was a span of 15 bases. The CDR3 spans 16 residues. Germline values: CDR1 MGHDK, CDR2 SYGVNS. The CDR3 here is CASSGSPGDSNYGYTF. Written as DNA, the CDR3 is TGTGCCAGCAGTGGATCCCCGGGGGATTCTAACTATGGCTACACCTTC.

The chain joins TRBV4-1 to TRBJ1-5; D is possibly TRBD1 (6 bases). Trimming pared 5 bases from V and 7 bases from J, leaving 21 bases between. Germline CDR1 MGHRA, CDR2 YSYEKL. This CDR3 region has 16 residues. The CDR3 reads CASSTADTGFGQPQHF. The CDR3 DNA reads TGCGCCAGCAGCACCGCCGATACAGGGTTCGGGCAGCCCCAGCATTTT.

The chain recombines TRBV6-5 with TRBJ2-2, with TRBD1 as a possible D gene (5 bases). V was pared by 5 bases and J by 7 bases, with 11 bases between. CDR1 and CDR2 (germline): MNHEY, SVGAGI. This CDR3 comprises 13 residues. CDR3 in amino acids: CASSNQGGGELFF. CDR3 in DNA: TGTGCCAGCAGTAACCAGGGTGGCGGGGAGCTGTTTTTT.

V is TRBV6-5 and J is TRBJ2-1, with D perhaps matching TRBD2 (5 bases). Looked up from germline, CDR1 is MNHEY and CDR2 is SVGAGI. V shed 5 bases and J shed 8 bases, with 13 bases lying between them. The CDR3 contains 13 residues. CDR3 in amino acids: CASSGGPLDEQFF. CDR3 nucleotides: TGTGCCAGCAGTGGAGGACCCTTAGATGAGCAGTTCTTC.

This rearrangement joins TRBV5-1 to TRBJ2-1; 7 bases are a match to TRBD1. The CDR3 length is 14 residues. Germline V gene data show CDR1 as SGHRS and CDR2 as YFSETQ. V was clipped by 6 bases and J by 3 bases; unmatched bases: 6. In nucleotides, the CDR3 is TGCGCCAGCAATTCCGGGACAGTCTACAATGAGCAGTTCTTC. This sequence encodes CASNSGTVYNEQFF.

The chain recombines TRBV11-2 with TRBJ1-4; D call uncertain. The CDR3 is 16 residues long. Trimming took off 5 bases at V and 4 bases at J, with 17 bases between the two ends. Germline V gives CDR1 SGHAT, CDR2 FQNNGV. The CDR3 DNA sequence: TGTGCCAGCAGCCCCCTCCGTACAGCTTATAATGAAAAACTGTTTTTT. Its translation is CASSPLRTAYNEKLFF.

In this sample, this clone turned up once. The J gene is TRBJ2-2, the V gene TRBV11-2; either TRBD1 or TRBD2 may supply D (5 bases each). Germline-derived CDR1 and CDR2 are SGHAT and FQNNGV. V was trimmed by 1 base and J by 6 bases, leaving 12 bases between them. This CDR3 is 15 amino acids long. CDR3 residues: CASSLVQGVAGELFF. The CDR3 nucleotides read TGTGCCAGCAGCTTAGTTCAGGGAGTGGCCGGGGAGCTGTTTTTT. Variable domain in full (rest from reference TRBV11-2 and TRBJ2-2): EAGVAQSPRYKIIEKRQSVAFWCNPISGHATLYWYQQILGQGPKLLIQFQNNGVVDDSQLPKDRFSAERLKGVDSTLKIQPAKLEDSAVYLCASSLVQGVAGELFFGEGSRLTVL.

The chain combines TRBV7-2 with TRBJ2-2; D is unclear. Trimming took off 5 bases at V and 3 bases at J, with 10 bases between the two ends. Germline V gene lookup returns CDR1 SGHTA and CDR2 FQGNSA. This CDR3 is 14 amino acids long. For the CDR3, the DNA is TGTGCCAGCAGCCCACTGGGCGACACCGGGGAGCTGTTTTTT. Protein product: CASSPLGDTGELFF.